The T cell receptor beta chain under discussion was sequenced for a study of STAT5B mutations in CD4+ large granular lymphocyte leukemia. Points from the study as a whole: Patient CD4-sorted repertoires looked more clonal than healthy CD4+ repertoires, even without putative leukemic clones.

The V gene's germline CDR1 is SGHNT and CDR2 YYREEE (reference sequence). CDR3 length equals 13 residues. The V and J ends lost 4 bases and 4 bases, in that order; junction bases with no gene match: 3. Only in-frame clones appear in the TCRdb table, and some are missing; sequencing was by immunoSEQ multiplex PCR. The sample includes some 3,900 clones, approximately 77% seen only once; the top ten take about four fifths. This clone was observed a few times. The target antigen is unknown. Material: PBMCs. The sequence derives from a man aged 55-75 years with CD4+ T-cell large granular lymphocyte leukemia. The V call is TRBV5-4, the J call TRBJ1-2, with TRBD1 matching 8 bases. In DNA, the CDR3 is TGTGCCAGCAGCCCGGGACAGGTCTATGGCTACACCTTC. Its translation is CASSPGQVYGYTF. The variable domain in full, with the rest retrieved from reference TRBV5-4 and TRBJ1-2, is ETGVTQSPTHLIKTRGQQVTLRCSSQSGHNTVSWYQQALGQGPQFIFQYYREEENGRGNFPPRFSGLQFPNYSSELNVNALELDDSALYLCASSPGQVYGYTFGSGTRLTVV.